Listed below are T cell receptor beta chains from one sample, sequenced in a study of cytomegalovirus exposure and HLA in healthy donors. Sequencing was performed with immunoSEQ multiplex PCR; in TCRdb, only in-frame clones are kept and a portion is missing. The profile covers fewer than 250,000 clones, with about 84% appearing a single time and around 14% taken by the ten largest. The sample was PBMCs. The receptors here all came from a woman aged 30 to 39 in good health and CMV-seropositive. Each CDR3 is given with its conserved first and last residue. The order of the fields is clone size, CDR3 length, V gene, J gene, D gene, CDR3 DNA, CDR3 protein. The D gene is left open where the match is weak. Clone size is not always given. Where it is, it says once, few, many or a class for expanded clones.

>.|13|TRBV5-1|TRBJ1-2|.
TGCGCCAGCAGCTTGGGGAGGAACTATGGCTACACCTTC
CASSLGRNYGYTF
>.|13|TRBV28|TRBJ2-5|TRBD2
TGTGCCAGCAGTCCTGGGGGGGAAGAGACCCAGTACTTC
CASSPGGEETQYF
>.|15|TRBV6-1|TRBJ1-3|TRBD1
TGTGCCAGCACCGGGACAGACTTCTCTGGAAACACCATATATTTT
CASTGTDFSGNTIYF
>.|15|TRBV7-2|TRBJ2-3|TRBD1
TGTGCCAGCAGCCAGACAGGGCCTAGCACAGATACGCAGTATTTT
CASSQTGPSTDTQYF
>.|15|TRBV28|TRBJ2-7|TRBD1
TGTGCCAGCACAATGGGACAGGGCGACTCCTACGAGCAGTACTTC
CASTMGQGDSYEQYF
>.|14|TRBV28|TRBJ2-1|.
TGTGCCAGCAGTCTACCGGGCGGGGTCAATGAGCAGTTCTTC
CASSLPGGVNEQFF
>.|12|TRBV28|TRBJ1-5|.
TGTGCCAGCAGTCATAGCAATCAGCCCCAGCATTTT
CASSHSNQPQHF
>.|16|TRBV6-5|TRBJ1-2|.
TGTGCCAGCAGTTACTCGGGGGGACGGGCGATCTATGGCTACACCTTC
CASSYSGGRAIYGYTF
>.|15|TRBV27|TRBJ1-1|.
TGTGCCAGCAGTCTGGGGGGGGTTGTGAACACTGAAGCTTTCTTT
CASSLGGVVNTEAFF
>.|17|TRBV7-3|TRBJ2-3|TRBD2
TGTGCCAGCAGCTCCACCGGACTAGCGGGGGACACAGATACGCAGTATTTT
CASSSTGLAGDTDTQYF
>once|15|TRBV27|TRBJ2-2|.
TGTGCCAGCAGTTTAGTTTCTGGAGCCACCGGGGAGCTGTTTTTT
CASSLVSGATGELFF
>.|17|TRBV11-3|TRBJ2-1|.
TGTGCCAGCAGCACGCCCCCGGGTCCCCCAGCCAGCAATGAGCAGTTCTTC
CASSTPPGPPASNEQFF
>.|17|TRBV6-1|TRBJ1-3|TRBD1
TGTGCCAGCAGTGAGGGGACAGGGATTACCGCTGGAAACACCATATATTTT
CASSEGTGITAGNTIYF
>few|17|TRBV4-3|TRBJ1-4|TRBD1
TGCGCCAGCAGCCAAGATTTGGCAGGGGGCGGTTTTGAAAAACTGTTTTTT
CASSQDLAGGGFEKLFF
>.|14|TRBV11-1|TRBJ2-7|TRBD1
TGTGCCAGCACCCAAGGGACAGGAGGCTACGAGCAGTACTTC
CASTQGTGGYEQYF
>.|15|TRBV6-5|TRBJ1-1|TRBD1
TGTGCCAGCAGCTCTTTCGGACAGGGCGGCACTGAAGCTTTCTTT
CASSSFGQGGTEAFF
>.|15|TRBV7-6|TRBJ2-7|TRBD1
TGTGCCAGCAGCTTAGGCCGAGACAGGGGTGGCGAGCAGTACTTC
CASSLGRDRGGEQYF
>.|14|TRBV7-9|TRBJ1-1|.
TGTGCCAGCAGCTCCCACAGGGATTGGACTGAAGCTTTCTTT
CASSSHRDWTEAFF
>.|15|TRBV19|TRBJ1-5|.
TGTGCCAGTAGTATATTCAGGGCAGGGAATCAGCCCCAGCATTTT
CASSIFRAGNQPQHF
>.|15|TRBV18|TRBJ2-3|TRBD1
TGTGCCAGCTCACCAATGGGACAGGGCACAGATACGCAGTATTTT
CASSPMGQGTDTQYF
>.|12|TRBV7-8|TRBJ1-6|.
TGTGCCAGCAGCTTGTCCAGGAAGGCCCTCCACTTT
CASSLSRKALHF